This TCR beta chain was sequenced in a study of blood T cell repertoires in COVID-19. For the study at large: Sources were T cells, B-cell-depleted T cells, or PBMCs; the material itself was cDNA or gDNA.

In the original processing: For nucleated cells, counts were estimated from reference gene primer amplification. Repertoires were generated with immunoSEQ multiplex PCR, while TCRdb's copy carries only in-frame clones and drops some. Clone size and V and J calls were adopted from that table, with D and trimming inferred from the DNA. The data hold about 470,000 clones, with roughly 87% observed a single time. Clinical history reported by participants formed the basis on which cohorts were assigned. Recovery meant two consecutive negative NP/OP PCR tests, professional clearance, or resolved symptoms. Source material: PBMCs or T cells enriched from blood (not recorded which). The source is a woman under 30 who had recovered from COVID-19.

The CDR3 nucleotides read TGTGCCAGCTCACCACAGCGCGGATCCAATCAGCCCCAGCATTTT. This translates into CASSPQRGSNQPQHF. The chain uses TRBV18 and TRBJ1-5; D is uncertain. This CDR3 is 15 amino acids long. Germline lookup yields CDR1 KGHSH and CDR2 LQKENI. V lost 1 base, J lost 3 bases, and 10 bases lay in between. Full variable domain (rest looked up from reference TRBV18 and TRBJ1-5): NAGVMQNPRHLVRRRGQEARLRCSPMKGHSHVYWYRQLPEEGLKFMVYLQKENIIDESGMPKERFSAEFPKEGPSILRIQQVVRGDSAAYFCASSPQRGSNQPQHFGDGTRLSIL.